This passage covers 6 T cell receptor beta chains from one sample sequenced in a study of blood T cell repertoires in COVID-19. Method: immunoSEQ multiplex PCR; TCRdb's copy keeps in-frame clones and lacks some. The repertoire includes some 180,000 clones, approximately 90% of them detected once, and around 5.8% sits in the top ten. The sequenced material came from peripheral blood. Source of these receptors: a man in his forties or fifties with active or convalescent COVID-19.

The J gene is TRBJ2-7, the V gene TRBV11-1; 11 bases fit TRBD1. This CDR3 spans 14 amino acids. The germline V gene encodes CDR1 SGHAT and CDR2 FQDESV (reference sequence). With 3 bases clipped from V and 7 bases from J, the junction kept 5 bases outside the gene matches. For the CDR3, the DNA is TGTGCCAGCAGCTTTTCTGGGACAGGGGGAGAGCAGTACTTC. Encoded protein: CASSFSGTGGEQYF.

The chain is built from TRBV4-2 and TRBJ1-5; 9 bases are shared with TRBD1. Germline CDR1 reads LGHNA; CDR2 reads YNFKEQ. There are 14 residues in the CDR3. The V and J ends lost 7 bases and 5 bases, in that order; junction bases with no gene match: 6. Here the CDR3 reads CASNPDRGDQPQHF. CDR3 bases: TGTGCCAGCAACCCGGACAGGGGAGATCAGCCCCAGCATTTT.

The chain links TRBV5-1 to TRBJ2-1, with 10 nucleotides matching TRBD2. The length of the CDR3 is 16 residues. Trimming cost V 7 bases and J 7 bases; bases outside gene matches: 14. CDR1 is SGHRS and CDR2 is YFSETQ in the germline V gene. This chain's CDR3 is CASGRLAGLIGNEQFF. In DNA, the CDR3 is TGCGCCAGCGGCAGACTAGCGGGCCTAATTGGGAATGAGCAGTTCTTC.

V usage is TRBV6-5 and J usage is TRBJ2-1; D may be TRBD2 (7 bases). Per the germline V gene, CDR1 is MNHEY and CDR2 is SVGAGI. Deletions cut 4 bases from V and 15 bases from J, with 13 bases between. There are 11 residues in the CDR3. The CDR3 here is CASSWGGLPFF. The CDR3 bases are TGTGCCAGCAGTTGGGGGGGCTTGCCGTTCTTC.

The CDR3 loop is CASSANRVIGYTF. In DNA form, the CDR3 reads TGTGCCAGCAGCGCCAACAGGGTGATAGGCTACACCTTC. The J gene is TRBJ1-2, the V gene TRBV9, with D possibly TRBD1 on 6 matching bases. There are 13 residues in the CDR3. Trimming left V 3 bases short and J 8 bases short, with 14 bases between. Germline V gene sequence: CDR1 SGDLS, CDR2 YYNGEE.

The chain recombines TRBV30 with TRBJ1-5; TRBD1 aligns across 7 bases. CDR1 GTSNPN and CDR2 SVGIG come from the germline V gene (reference sequence). CDR3 length: 15 amino acids. Germline trimming cut 0 bases from V and 1 base from J; bases unmatched to any gene: 3. In DNA, the CDR3 is TGTGCCTGGAGTGTACGCAGGGGGAGCAATCAGCCCCAGCATTTT. It is translated as CAWSVRRGSNQPQHF.